A selection of T cell receptor beta chains follows, all from one sample in a study of shared T cell receptors in the human thymus. The protocol was immunoSEQ multiplex PCR, while the TCRdb copy is restricted to in-frame clones and leaves out a portion. The data show about 660,000 clones, approximately 90% seen once. The data also belong to a second study, concerning human thymus T cells.

Material: thymocytes. The receptors were gathered from a boy in the first two years of life with a congenital heart defect. Each CDR3 is given with its conserved first and last residue. A D gene is named only where the DNA matches it firmly. Size values are once, few and many counts, or a class for expanded clones, and some rows have none.

clone_size: NA; j_call: TRBJ1-1; d_call: NA; v_call: TRBV5-5; cdr3_nt: TGTGCCAGCAGCTTCCGGGGAGAAGCTTTCTTT; cdr3_aa: CASSFRGEAFF
clone_size: NA; j_call: TRBJ2-7; d_call: NA; v_call: TRBV28; cdr3_nt: TGTGCCAGCAGTTTATTAGCGACTAAGAACTACGAGCAGTACTTC; cdr3_aa: CASSLLATKNYEQYF
clone_size: NA; j_call: TRBJ2-5; d_call: NA; v_call: TRBV9; cdr3_nt: TGTGCCAGCAGCGTAGAAGAGACTAGGCCTCAAGAGACCCAGTACTTC; cdr3_aa: CASSVEETRPQETQYF
clone_size: NA; j_call: TRBJ1-2; d_call: TRBD1; v_call: TRBV19; cdr3_nt: TGTGCCAGTACTTCCGACAGGGGGAGAGGTAACGGTGGCTACACCTTC; cdr3_aa: CASTSDRGRGNGGYTF
clone_size: NA; j_call: TRBJ2-1; d_call: TRBD2; v_call: TRBV4-3; cdr3_nt: TGCGCCAGCTCTAGACTAGCGAGACCCTACAATGAGCAGTTCTTC; cdr3_aa: CASSRLARPYNEQFF
clone_size: NA; j_call: TRBJ2-1; d_call: TRBD2; v_call: TRBV2; cdr3_nt: TGTGCCAGCACCGGGACTAGCGGAAACAATGAGCAGTTCTTC; cdr3_aa: CASTGTSGNNEQFF
clone_size: NA; j_call: TRBJ2-1; d_call: NA; v_call: TRBV11-2; cdr3_nt: TGTGCCAGCAGTCCTCTAGCACCTAACAATGAGCAGTTCTTC; cdr3_aa: CASSPLAPNNEQFF
clone_size: NA; j_call: TRBJ1-1; d_call: TRBD1; v_call: TRBV4-3; cdr3_nt: TGCGCCAGCAGCCAAGACCAAGGACAGGGGGTCACTGAAGCTTTCTTT; cdr3_aa: CASSQDQGQGVTEAFF
clone_size: NA; j_call: TRBJ2-7; d_call: TRBD2; v_call: TRBV5-4; cdr3_nt: TGTGCCAGCAGCTTGGCCCTAGCGGGTAAAACCTACGAGCAGTACTTC; cdr3_aa: CASSLALAGKTYEQYF
clone_size: NA; j_call: TRBJ1-5; d_call: NA; v_call: TRBV7-9; cdr3_nt: TGTGCCAGCAGCCCTCAAGTGGGGGGAAATCAGCCCCAGCATTTT; cdr3_aa: CASSPQVGGNQPQHF
clone_size: NA; j_call: TRBJ1-4; d_call: TRBD1; v_call: TRBV27; cdr3_nt: TGTGCCAGCAGTCCCGGGACAGGGTGTGAAAAACTGTTTTTT; cdr3_aa: CASSPGTGCEKLFF
clone_size: NA; j_call: TRBJ1-5; d_call: NA; v_call: TRBV29-1; cdr3_nt: TGCAGCGTTGAAAACGACAGCTCACAGCCCCAGCATTTT; cdr3_aa: CSVENDSSQPQHF
clone_size: NA; j_call: TRBJ1-2; d_call: NA; v_call: TRBV6-1; cdr3_nt: TGTGCCAGTATCCCGGGCCCTCGAGGGGGCTACACCTTC; cdr3_aa: CASIPGPRGGYTF
clone_size: NA; j_call: TRBJ2-7; d_call: NA; v_call: TRBV2; cdr3_nt: TGTGCCAGCAGTGAGTCAACCTACTACGAGCAGTACTTC; cdr3_aa: CASSESTYYEQYF
clone_size: NA; j_call: TRBJ2-2; d_call: NA; v_call: TRBV11-2; cdr3_nt: TGTGCCAGCAGCTCCTGGGGATCACTTGGGACTAACACCGGGGAGCTGTTTTTT; cdr3_aa: CASSSWGSLGTNTGELFF
clone_size: NA; j_call: TRBJ2-3; d_call: TRBD1; v_call: TRBV11-2; cdr3_nt: TGTGCCAGCAGCAAAAAGGGGGCTGGAGATACGCAGTATTTT; cdr3_aa: CASSKKGAGDTQYF
clone_size: NA; j_call: TRBJ2-7; d_call: TRBD2; v_call: TRBV27; cdr3_nt: TGTGCCAGCAGTTCGTTAGCGGGAATCGAGCAGTACTTC; cdr3_aa: CASSSLAGIEQYF
clone_size: NA; j_call: TRBJ2-7; d_call: NA; v_call: TRBV30; cdr3_nt: TGTGCCTGGGAACCCTCGGTAGGGGATTACGAGCAGTACTTC; cdr3_aa: CAWEPSVGDYEQYF
clone_size: few; j_call: TRBJ2-7; d_call: TRBD1; v_call: TRBV10-2; cdr3_nt: TGCGCCAGCAGGTTTCGGGACAGCGCTTCCTACGAGCAGTACTTC; cdr3_aa: CASRFRDSASYEQYF
clone_size: NA; j_call: TRBJ2-5; d_call: NA; v_call: TRBV5-1; cdr3_nt: TGCGCCAGCAGCAAGCCAGGGGGGCAAGAGACCCAGTACTTC; cdr3_aa: CASSKPGGQETQYF
clone_size: NA; j_call: TRBJ1-2; d_call: NA; v_call: TRBV18; cdr3_nt: TGTGCCAGCTCACCACCGGGAGTGCGGGGGGGAGGCTACACCTTC; cdr3_aa: CASSPPGVRGGGYTF
clone_size: NA; j_call: TRBJ1-2; d_call: NA; v_call: TRBV28; cdr3_nt: TGTGCCAGCAGCCGGTCCGGGACATACGATGGCTACACCTTC; cdr3_aa: CASSRSGTYDGYTF
clone_size: once; j_call: TRBJ2-7; d_call: NA; v_call: TRBV5-1; cdr3_nt: TGCGCCAGCAGCCTAACAGAGGGTGGGGAGCAGTACTTC; cdr3_aa: CASSLTEGGEQYF
clone_size: NA; j_call: TRBJ2-7; d_call: NA; v_call: TRBV28; cdr3_nt: TGTGCCAGCAGTTTTGCCGGGTCGGGGGTTTCGGGATACGAGCAGTACTTC; cdr3_aa: CASSFAGSGVSGYEQYF
clone_size: NA; j_call: TRBJ2-5; d_call: TRBD2; v_call: TRBV27; cdr3_nt: TGTGCCAACGAGCGGGAGATGGGGACCCAGTACTTC; cdr3_aa: CANEREMGTQYF
clone_size: NA; j_call: TRBJ2-1; d_call: NA; v_call: TRBV11-2; cdr3_nt: TGTGCCAGCAGCTCATCGGGGGACCCGCCTCCCGTGCTTGCAAATGAGCAGTTCTTC; cdr3_aa: CASSSSGDPPPVLANEQFF
clone_size: NA; j_call: TRBJ1-1; d_call: NA; v_call: TRBV28; cdr3_nt: TGTGCCAGCAGTTCCCTCACAGTGAACACTGAAGCTTTCTTT; cdr3_aa: CASSSLTVNTEAFF
clone_size: NA; j_call: TRBJ1-1; d_call: NA; v_call: TRBV27; cdr3_nt: TGTGCCAGCAGTTCGCGGGACGGGAACACTGAAGCTTTCTTT; cdr3_aa: CASSSRDGNTEAFF
clone_size: NA; j_call: TRBJ2-7; d_call: NA; v_call: TRBV11-1; cdr3_nt: TGTGCCAGCAGCTTGGAGAAGGGGTCAACTGGCGAGCAGTACTTC; cdr3_aa: CASSLEKGSTGEQYF
clone_size: NA; j_call: TRBJ2-3; d_call: NA; v_call: TRBV5-1; cdr3_nt: TGCGCCAGCAGCTTAGCCAACGGACTTTCCACAGATACGCAGTATTTT; cdr3_aa: CASSLANGLSTDTQYF
clone_size: NA; j_call: TRBJ2-3; d_call: TRBD2; v_call: TRBV6-5; cdr3_nt: TGTGCCAGCAGTTACCAAGGGACTAGCGGGACGCAGTATTTT; cdr3_aa: CASSYQGTSGTQYF
clone_size: NA; j_call: TRBJ2-7; d_call: TRBD1; v_call: TRBV27; cdr3_nt: TGTGCCAGCATCGGGACAGGGGGCCCCGAGCAGTACTTC; cdr3_aa: CASIGTGGPEQYF
clone_size: NA; j_call: TRBJ2-1; d_call: NA; v_call: TRBV7-9; cdr3_nt: TGTGCCAGCAGCGAGGACTCCCGCTCCTACAATGAGCAGTTCTTC; cdr3_aa: CASSEDSRSYNEQFF
clone_size: once; j_call: TRBJ2-1; d_call: NA; v_call: TRBV4-3; cdr3_nt: TGCGCCAGCAGCCAAGGAGCCTACAATGAGCAGTTCTTC; cdr3_aa: CASSQGAYNEQFF
clone_size: NA; j_call: TRBJ2-7; d_call: NA; v_call: TRBV6-1; cdr3_nt: TGTGCCGTCTTCCCCCCAGGGATCCACGAGCAGTACTTC; cdr3_aa: CAVFPPGIHEQYF
clone_size: NA; j_call: TRBJ1-1; d_call: TRBD1; v_call: TRBV29-1; cdr3_nt: TGCAGCGTCGAGCAGGGGGAGGACACTGAAGCTTTCTTT; cdr3_aa: CSVEQGEDTEAFF
clone_size: NA; j_call: TRBJ2-1; d_call: NA; v_call: TRBV21-1; cdr3_nt: TGTGCCAGCAAGAGAGAAAATGAGCAGTTCTTC; cdr3_aa: CASKRENEQFF
clone_size: NA; j_call: TRBJ1-4; d_call: NA; v_call: TRBV4-2; cdr3_nt: TGTGCCAGCAGCCAAGTTTTCCCGATTGAGGGTGAAAAACTGTTTTTT; cdr3_aa: CASSQVFPIEGEKLFF
clone_size: NA; j_call: TRBJ2-7; d_call: NA; v_call: TRBV14; cdr3_nt: TGTGCCAGCAGCCAAGAATCAGCAGGGACCTACGAGCAGTACTTC; cdr3_aa: CASSQESAGTYEQYF
clone_size: once; j_call: TRBJ2-3; d_call: TRBD2; v_call: TRBV7-2; cdr3_nt: TGTGCCAGCAGCTTCCCTGCTAGCGGGGGAATGACAGATACGCAGTATTTT; cdr3_aa: CASSFPASGGMTDTQYF
clone_size: NA; j_call: TRBJ2-2; d_call: TRBD1; v_call: TRBV11-3; cdr3_nt: TGTGCCAGCAGCGCACCAGGGTTACAGGGGGCCACCGGGGAGCTGTTTTTT; cdr3_aa: CASSAPGLQGATGELFF
clone_size: NA; j_call: TRBJ1-4; d_call: NA; v_call: TRBV11-2; cdr3_nt: TGTGCCAGCGCGCCGGGAGGCCCAGCAACTAATGAAAAACTGTTTTTT; cdr3_aa: CASAPGGPATNEKLFF
clone_size: NA; j_call: TRBJ2-7; d_call: TRBD2; v_call: TRBV10-1; cdr3_nt: TGCGCCAGCGGGTCACTAGCGGGAGTTGTCTACGAGCAGTACTTC; cdr3_aa: CASGSLAGVVYEQYF
clone_size: NA; j_call: TRBJ2-3; d_call: NA; v_call: TRBV5-6; cdr3_nt: TGTGCCAGCAGCGCCTACAGGTTCCACACAGATACGCAGTATTTT; cdr3_aa: CASSAYRFHTDTQYF
clone_size: NA; j_call: TRBJ1-1; d_call: TRBD1; v_call: TRBV11-3; cdr3_nt: TGTGCCAGCAGCTTTGGACAGGCCCGGTGGGGCACTGAAGCTTTCTTT; cdr3_aa: CASSFGQARWGTEAFF
clone_size: NA; j_call: TRBJ1-2; d_call: TRBD1; v_call: TRBV28; cdr3_nt: TGTGCCAGCAGTCCCCGGGACAGGGAACACTATGGCTACACCTTC; cdr3_aa: CASSPRDREHYGYTF
clone_size: NA; j_call: TRBJ1-6; d_call: NA; v_call: TRBV6-5; cdr3_nt: TGTGCCAGCAGTTTTCTTTTACAGGGAAAGCGTTCACCCCTCCACTTT; cdr3_aa: CASSFLLQGKRSPLHF
clone_size: NA; j_call: TRBJ2-7; d_call: TRBD1; v_call: TRBV9; cdr3_nt: TGTGCCAGCAGCCAACAAGCTCCAGGGGGCACTAGTACCTACGAGCAGTACTTC; cdr3_aa: CASSQQAPGGTSTYEQYF
clone_size: NA; j_call: TRBJ2-1; d_call: NA; v_call: TRBV4-3; cdr3_nt: TGCGCCAGCAGCCAAGAACCGAGGGCGATGTACAATGAGCAGTTCTTC; cdr3_aa: CASSQEPRAMYNEQFF
clone_size: NA; j_call: TRBJ1-2; d_call: NA; v_call: TRBV11-2; cdr3_nt: TGTGCCAGCAGCTTAGATAAGGCAGGGCATGGCTACACCTTC; cdr3_aa: CASSLDKAGHGYTF
clone_size: NA; j_call: TRBJ1-2; d_call: NA; v_call: TRBV2; cdr3_nt: TGTGCCAGCAGTGAAGTGGGGACTGCCGGCGGCTACACCTTC; cdr3_aa: CASSEVGTAGGYTF
clone_size: NA; j_call: TRBJ1-4; d_call: NA; v_call: TRBV27; cdr3_nt: TGTGCCAGCCGCACAAATGTGGGGAGTATCAATGAAAAACTGTTTTTT; cdr3_aa: CASRTNVGSINEKLFF